Each of the 15 T cell receptor beta chains below was sequenced from the same sample in a study of OX40 agonist ivuxolimab in advanced cancers. Repertoires were generated with immunoSEQ multiplex PCR, while TCRdb's copy carries only in-frame clones and drops some. The table has approximately 47,000 clones, roughly 86% seen once. Specimen: CD4+ or CD8+ T cells sorted from blood, collected in a trial of the OX40 agonist ivuxolimab. Receptors originate from an adult with an advanced solid tumor such as melanoma, head and neck, liver or kidney cancer.

The rearrangement uses TRBV2 and TRBJ2-2; 11 bases fit TRBD1. The CDR3 has 18 amino acids. The V gene end was trimmed by 9 bases and the J gene end by 0 bases; junction bases not matched to a gene: 12. Germline lookup yields CDR1 SNHLY and CDR2 FYNNEI. CDR3 sequence (DNA): TGTGCCAGTAGGGACAGGGGGTTATCATGGACGAACACCGGGGAGCTGTTTTTT. As protein: CASRDRGLSWTNTGELFF. The whole variable domain, remainder taken from reference TRBV2 and TRBJ2-2, is EPEVTQTPSHQVTQMGQEVILRCVPISNHLYFYWYRQILGQKVEFLVSFYNNEISEKSEIFDDQFSVERPDGSNFTLKIRSTKLEDSAMYFCASRDRGLSWTNTGELFFGEGSRLTVL.

This rearrangement joins TRBV5-5 to TRBJ2-7; no clear D. V dropped 4 bases and J dropped 6 bases, with 17 bases sitting between them. CDR1 and CDR2 (germline): SGHKS, YYEKEE (reference sequence). This CDR3 comprises 14 residues. Here the CDR3 DNA reads TGTGCCAGCAGCCCCGATGCCGACGTCGGCGAGCAGTACTTC. Amino acids: CASSPDADVGEQYF.

V is TRBV11-2 and J is TRBJ1-6, with D unclear. The CDR3 spans 14 residues. The germline V and J ends were trimmed by 7 bases and 8 bases, with 15 bases remaining between them. From germline, CDR1 is SGHAT and CDR2 FQNNGV. Written as DNA, the CDR3 is TGTGCCAGCACCATTACCCCGGGTTATTCACCCCTCCACTTT. It is translated as CASTITPGYSPLHF.

The CDR3: CASSWREGVEQFF. The CDR3 DNA follows: TGTGCCAGCAGCTGGCGGGAGGGCGTTGAGCAGTTCTTC. The rearrangement links TRBV7-2 to TRBJ2-1; 9 bases fit TRBD2. The J segment lost 9 bases and the V segment lost 4 bases, leaving 4 bases of the junction unmatched. CDR1 SGHTA and CDR2 FQGNSA come from the germline V gene. This CDR3 contains 13 residues. The variable domain in full, completed from reference TRBV7-2 and TRBJ2-1, reads GAGVSQSPSNKVTEKGKDVELRCDPISGHTALYWYRQSLGQGLEFLIYFQGNSAPDKSGLPSDRFSAERTGGSVSTLTIQRTQQEDSAVYLCASSWREGVEQFFGPGTRLTVL.

The chain is built from TRBV25-1 and TRBJ1-4; D gene ambiguous. The CDR3 runs 15 residues. Trimming left V 5 bases short and J 0 bases short, with 10 bases between. From germline, CDR1 is MGHDK and CDR2 SYGVNS. The CDR3 protein is CASSTSTATNEKLFF. Written as DNA, the CDR3 is TGTGCCAGCAGTACCTCAACTGCAACTAATGAAAAACTGTTTTTT.

This clone was seen once. This rearrangement joins TRBV29-1 to TRBJ2-7; D remains unclear. The V gene lost 7 bases and the J gene lost 4 bases, with 11 bases spanning the gap. Germline V gene sequence: CDR1 SQVTM, CDR2 ANQGSEA. CDR3 length: 11 residues. This CDR3 reads CSAKLQYEQYF. The CDR3, as DNA: TGCAGCGCCAAACTACAATACGAGCAGTACTTC.

This clone was seen a single time. The V and J genes are TRBV6-1 and TRBJ2-7; 7 bases line up with TRBD1. CDR1 and CDR2 (germline): MNHNS, SASEGT. The CDR3 is 14 residues long. Trimming at V came to 6 bases and at J to 3 bases, leaving 8 bases not matched to a gene. The DNA for the CDR3 is TGTGCCAGCAGCTTAGGGGGCCGGGGCTACGAGCAGTACTTC. Its protein is CASSLGGRGYEQYF.

This chain links TRBV19 with TRBJ2-7, with a weak D call TRBD2 (6 bases). Germline assignment: CDR1 LNHDA and CDR2 SQIVND (reference sequence). The ends were cut back, 3 bases at V and 0 bases at J, with 18 bases in the middle. CDR3 length: 17 residues. The CDR3 loop is CASSMVRTTASSYEQYF. The CDR3 DNA is TGTGCCAGTAGTATGGTTCGGACTACTGCGAGCTCCTACGAGCAGTACTTC.

The rearrangement joins TRBV6-1 to TRBJ2-3; the D call may be TRBD1 or TRBD2 (5 bases each). This CDR3 has 14 residues. Between the trimmed V and J ends, which lost 5 bases and 2 bases, there was a span of 11 bases. The germline V gene encodes CDR1 MNHNS and CDR2 SASEGT. The CDR3 sequence: CASSIRGITDTQYF. The CDR3 DNA reads TGTGCCAGCAGTATCCGGGGCATCACAGATACGCAGTATTTT.

V and J are TRBV6-5 and TRBJ1-5; D is unresolved. V shed 8 bases and J shed 2 bases, with 13 bases lying between them. CDR1 MNHEY and CDR2 SVGAGI come from the germline V gene. This CDR3 has 14 amino acids. The CDR3, as DNA: TGTGCCAGCGGGAAGAGGGAGGGCAATCAGCCCCAGCATTTT. Translated, it gives CASGKREGNQPQHF.

The chain recombines TRBV10-3 with TRBJ1-2; D unclear. Germline CDR1 is ENHRY and CDR2 is SYGVKD. The CDR3 runs 14 residues. Deletions cut 3 bases from V and 1 base from J, with 9 bases between. The CDR3 nucleotides are TGTGCCATCAGTGATTCGGCTCTTAACTATGGCTACACCTTC. This sequence encodes CAISDSALNYGYTF.

The rearrangement joins TRBV10-3 to TRBJ2-1, with TRBD1 as a possible D gene (6 bases). Germline CDR1 reads ENHRY; CDR2 reads SYGVKD. The CDR3 length is 14 residues. Trimming left V 8 bases short and J 8 bases short, with 19 bases between. The CDR3 sequence is CAIGADSQGYEQFF. DNA of the CDR3: TGTGCCATCGGGGCGGATAGCCAGGGGTATGAGCAGTTCTTC.

The CDR3 region is CASSIAKGRFSGANVLTF. CDR3 bases: TGTGCCAGTAGTATAGCCAAGGGACGGTTCTCTGGGGCCAACGTCCTGACTTTC. The chain joins TRBV19 to TRBJ2-6; D may be TRBD1 or TRBD2 (5 bases each). Deletions cut 1 base from V and 0 bases from J, with 13 bases between. Germline CDR1 is LNHDA and CDR2 is SQIVND (reference sequence). The CDR3 consists of 18 residues.

The rearrangement uses TRBV11-1 and TRBJ2-7, with D maybe TRBD1 (6 bases). The CDR3 extends over 14 amino acids. The germline V gene encodes CDR1 SGHAT and CDR2 FQDESV (reference sequence). The V end was cut by 4 bases, the J end by 3 bases, with 13 bases between. The CDR3 loop reads CASSSGTLLYEQYF. The CDR3 nucleotides are TGTGCCAGCAGCTCCGGGACACTTCTCTACGAGCAGTACTTC.

V gene TRBV2 combines with J gene TRBJ2-3; D not certain. This CDR3 has 10 amino acids. Germline-derived CDR1 and CDR2 are SNHLY and FYNNEI. V was pared by 8 bases and J by 6 bases, with 6 bases between. The CDR3 coding sequence is TGTGCCAGCCGGATCGATACGCAGTATTTT. Translating gives CASRIDTQYF.